Listed here is a single TCR beta chain. The data originate from a study of shared clonotypes between healthy human individuals. As processed by the authors: ImmunoSEQ output held junction-only sequences without quality scores, so filtering differed. Method: immunoSEQ multiplex PCR; TCRdb's copy keeps in-frame clones and lacks some. V and J calls and clone size follow that table, whereas D and trimming were derived from the DNA. This sample has around 1.1 million clones, with approximately 75% found just once. The healthy adult donors were HIV-negative and reported no recent acute infections or vaccinations. From germline, CDR1 is MDHEN and CDR2 SYDVKM. The CDR3 extends over 15 amino acids. V trimming: 4 bases; J trimming: 10 bases; junction bases outside the gene matches: 5.

V gene TRBV28 combines with J gene TRBJ1-6; 12 nucleotides align to TRBD1. The TCR sequence derives from a young man in good health. Some clones in this sample may be carry-over from other donors' samples. Sequences were obtained from memory CD4+ T cells from PBMCs. Described subset: CD45RA-negative fraction. As DNA, the CDR3 is TGTGCCAGCAGTTCGGGACAGGGGGCAAGGTCACCCCTCCACTTT. Translated, it gives CASSSGQGARSPLHF.